The 21 T cell receptor beta chains below were found in one sample sequenced in a study of blood T cell repertoires in COVID-19. Data came from immunoSEQ multiplex PCR; TCRdb stores just in-frame clones and leaves some out. This sample yields around 170,000 clones, of which roughly nine tenths are seen a single time; around 3% belongs to the top ten. Sequencing used peripheral blood. All receptors come from a man aged 55-75 years with acute or convalescent COVID-19.

The rearrangement links TRBV30 to TRBJ1-5; a possible D gene is TRBD1 (6 bases). This CDR3 is 13 amino acids long. V lost 5 bases to trimming and J lost 6 bases, with 14 bases between them. CDR1 is GTSNPN, CDR2 SVGIG, per germline (reference sequence). CDR3 nucleotide sequence: TGTGCCTGGGCGATCGGGGGGCCTCAGCCCCAGCATTTT. This sequence encodes CAWAIGGPQPQHF.

The V call is TRBV18, the J call TRBJ2-3, with 10 nucleotides matching TRBD2. Losses at the gene ends were 3 bases for V and 10 bases for J; bases not matched to a gene: 4. This CDR3 comprises 13 residues. Germline CDR1 reads KGHSH; CDR2 reads LQKENI. The CDR3: CASSPGLASAQYF. CDR3 in DNA: TGTGCCAGCTCACCGGGACTAGCGTCGGCGCAGTATTTT.

This rearrangement joins TRBV30 to TRBJ1-4; weak D call: TRBD1 (6 bases). The CDR3 covers 13 residues. Per germline, CDR1 GTSNPN and CDR2 SVGIG (reference sequence). The V end lost 3 bases, the J end lost 3 bases, and 8 bases lay between the germline ends. CDR3 nucleotide sequence: TGTGCCTGGAGCCAGGGGTCTAATGAAAAACTGTTTTTT. Translation: CAWSQGSNEKLFF.

The rearrangement uses TRBV5-1 and TRBJ2-1; 7 bases are shared with TRBD2. Germline-derived CDR1 and CDR2 are SGHRS and YFSETQ. The CDR3 has 14 amino acids. Trimming removed 3 bases from V and 9 bases from J; junction bases left unmatched: 9. This CDR3 reads CASSSQTGRGEQFF. The CDR3 DNA follows: TGCGCCAGCAGCTCGCAGACTGGGAGGGGTGAGCAGTTCTTC. The complete variable domain, with remaining parts taken from reference TRBV5-1 and TRBJ2-1, reads KAGVTQTPRYLIKTRGQQVTLSCSPISGHRSVSWYQQTPGQGLQFLFEYFSETQRNKGNFPGRFSGRQFSNSRSEMNVSTLELGDSALYLCASSSQTGRGEQFFGPGTRLTVL.

V gene TRBV5-1 combines with J gene TRBJ2-3; D uncertain. Germline loops: CDR1 SGHRS, CDR2 YFSETQ. V was shortened by 0 bases and J by 2 bases, with 7 bases between the two germline ends. The length of the CDR3 is 14 residues. Here the CDR3 reads CASSLAEITDTQYF. CDR3 DNA sequence: TGCGCCAGCAGCTTGGCGGAGATCACAGATACGCAGTATTTT.

This sequence joins TRBV11-2 and TRBJ2-7, with 8 bases lining up with TRBD2. The CDR3 is made up of 13 amino acids. The germline gives CDR1 SGHAT, CDR2 FQNNGV. J lost 5 bases, V lost 11 bases, and 11 bases had no gene match. The CDR3 loop is CAGGASGSHEQYF. The DNA of the CDR3 is TGTGCCGGGGGGGCTAGCGGGTCCCACGAGCAGTACTTC.

The chain carries TRBV4-1 and TRBJ1-3, with D unresolved. CDR1 MGHRA and CDR2 YSYEKL come from the germline V gene. Deletions cut 1 base from V and 0 bases from J, with 10 bases between. The CDR3 totals 16 residues. The CDR3 DNA is TGCGCCAGCAGCCAAGGCGGAGCCTTCTCTGGAAACACCATATATTTT. It is translated as CASSQGGAFSGNTIYF.

The rearrangement joins TRBV6-5 to TRBJ1-2; 7 nucleotides match TRBD1. V was pared by 6 bases and J by 4 bases, with 11 bases of the junction left unmatched. Germline V gives CDR1 MNHEY, CDR2 SVGAGI. There are 15 residues in the CDR3. CDR3 region: CASRKPYRGGYGYTF. Written as DNA, the CDR3 is TGTGCCAGCAGGAAACCCTACAGGGGAGGCTATGGCTACACCTTC.

The V call is TRBV5-5, the J call TRBJ2-3; 7 positions agree with TRBD2. CDR1 is SGHKS and CDR2 is YYEKEE in the germline V gene (reference sequence). J lost 4 bases, V lost 6 bases, and 8 bases had no gene match. This CDR3 contains 14 residues. CDR3 residues: CASTLGGISDTQYF. The CDR3, as DNA: TGTGCCAGCACCCTCGGGGGGATCTCAGATACGCAGTATTTT.

J is TRBJ2-1 and V is TRBV4-2; 10 positions match TRBD1. The germline V gene has CDR1 LGHNA and CDR2 YNFKEQ. The CDR3 runs 15 residues. With V trimmed by 4 bases and J by 9 bases, 9 bases remained unmatched. CDR3 residues: CASSPDRGAGGEQFF. The DNA for the CDR3 is TGTGCCAGCAGCCCGGACAGGGGGGCCGGGGGTGAGCAGTTCTTC.

The chain carries TRBV4-2 and TRBJ2-7, with a weak D call TRBD1 (6 bases). The germline V and J ends were trimmed by 0 bases and 0 bases, with 12 bases remaining between them. Germline-derived CDR1 and CDR2 are LGHNA and YNFKEQ. CDR3 length: 16 amino acids. The CDR3 nucleotides are TGTGCCAGCAGCCAAGAAGGGACAATTGGCTCCTACGAGCAGTACTTC. This translates into CASSQEGTIGSYEQYF.

The rearrangement joins TRBV19 to TRBJ1-2; 8 bases align to TRBD1. V lost 5 bases and J lost 5; bases outside the gene matches: 13. Germline lookup yields CDR1 LNHDA and CDR2 SQIVND (reference sequence). The CDR3 consists of 16 residues. Here the CDR3 reads CASSLGTGSLIYGYTF. CDR3 bases: TGTGCCAGTAGTCTCGGGACAGGCTCTTTAATTTATGGCTACACCTTC.

The chain has TRBV18 and TRBJ2-7, with 7 bases matching TRBD1. V shed 5 bases and J 1 base; nucleotides not matched to a gene: 8. Germline-derived CDR1 and CDR2 are KGHSH and LQKENI. This CDR3 comprises 15 residues. CDR3 sequence (DNA): TGTGCCAGCTCAGTCGAGGAACAGGGGTCCTACGAGCAGTACTTC. This translates into CASSVEEQGSYEQYF.

The sample holds one count of this clone. J is TRBJ1-1 and V is TRBV4-3; weak D call: TRBD1 (6 bases). Trimming removed 3 bases at V and 4 bases at J, with 15 bases between. CDR1 and CDR2 from the germline V gene are LGHNA and YSLEER. The CDR3 runs to 15 residues. The CDR3 here is CASSQAWTVTTEAFF. Written as DNA, the CDR3 is TGCGCCAGCAGCCAGGCTTGGACAGTTACCACTGAAGCTTTCTTT.

V and J are TRBV15 and TRBJ2-1; D is unresolved. This CDR3 has 18 amino acids. CDR1 and CDR2 (germline): LNHNV, YYDKDF (reference sequence). The V end was cut by 4 bases, the J end by 0 bases, with 19 bases between. This CDR3 reads CATSKDHPRLSSYNEQFF. CDR3 nucleotides: TGTGCCACCAGCAAAGATCACCCGAGACTGAGCTCCTACAATGAGCAGTTCTTC.

The CDR3 bases are TGTGCCAGTAGTCCCCGGGAGGGACCCGTCGGCTATGGCTACACCTTC. It translates to CASSPREGPVGYGYTF. The rearrangement uses TRBV19 and TRBJ1-2; possible D gene TRBD1, 5 bases. Germline V gene lookup returns CDR1 LNHDA and CDR2 SQIVND (reference sequence). This CDR3 contains 16 residues. The germline V and J ends were trimmed by 5 bases and 4 bases, with 20 bases remaining between them.

The chain is built from TRBV10-3 and TRBJ1-1; possible D gene TRBD1, 5 bases. The CDR3 consists of 13 residues. V lost 6 bases, J lost 1 base, and 9 bases lay in between. Germline V gives CDR1 ENHRY, CDR2 SYGVKD. The CDR3 sequence is CAIRLQANTEAFF. CDR3 DNA sequence: TGTGCCATCAGACTACAGGCGAACACTGAAGCTTTCTTT.

The chain combines TRBV5-4 with TRBJ1-2; no firm D call. V lost 1 base, J lost 0 bases, and 13 bases lay in between. Germline-derived CDR1 and CDR2 are SGHNT and YYREEE (reference sequence). The CDR3 loop spans 16 amino acids. The CDR3 spells CASSLPNPRSNYGYTF. The CDR3 nucleotides read TGTGCCAGCAGCTTGCCGAACCCCAGGTCTAACTATGGCTACACCTTC.

The rearrangement uses TRBV5-1 and TRBJ2-3; TRBD2 matches at 11 bases. The CDR3 sequence is 18 residues long. V trimming: 1 base; J trimming: 2 bases; junction bases outside the gene matches: 9. Germline CDR1 SGHRS, CDR2 YFSETQ. CDR3 region: CASSLPSLAGGYTDTQYF. The CDR3 region has the DNA TGCGCCAGCAGCTTGCCGTCCTTAGCGGGGGGGTACACAGATACGCAGTATTTT.

The rearrangement joins TRBV7-2 to TRBJ2-1, with a weak D call TRBD2 (6 bases). V was pared by 2 bases and J by 0 bases, with 20 bases between. The CDR3 spans 19 residues. CDR1 SGHTA and CDR2 FQGNSA come from the germline V gene. CDR3 in DNA: TGTGCCAGCAGCTTATCCGGGTTGGCGGGAAGGAGCTCCTACAATGAGCAGTTCTTC. Translating gives CASSLSGLAGRSSYNEQFF. Together with reference TRBV7-2 and TRBJ2-1, the CDR3 gives the full variable domain: GAGVSQSPSNKVTEKGKDVELRCDPISGHTALYWYRQSLGQGLEFLIYFQGNSAPDKSGLPSDRFSAERTGGSVSTLTIQRTQQEDSAVYLCASSLSGLAGRSSYNEQFFGPGTRLTVL.

The chain is built from TRBV30 and TRBJ1-5; tentative D call: TRBD1 (5 bases). Germline V gene lookup returns CDR1 GTSNPN and CDR2 SVGIG (reference sequence). Deletions cut 4 bases from V and 6 bases from J, with 13 bases between. The CDR3 contains 13 residues. The CDR3 here is CAWTKGVAQPQHF. The CDR3 DNA is TGTGCCTGGACTAAAGGGGTGGCTCAGCCCCAGCATTTT.